The present TCR beta chain was sequenced within a study of blood T cell repertoires in COVID-19. On the study more broadly: Some COVID-19 samples were acute and others convalescent; all came from the United States, Italy and Spain. From T cells, B-cell-depleted T cells, or PBMCs came the material, which was cDNA or gDNA.

As handled by the study authors: Researchers report that nucleated cell counts were estimated from reference gene primer amplification. Clones were read by immunoSEQ multiplex PCR, and TCRdb kept only the in-frame ones, dropping some. The V and J calls and clone size are taken from that table; D and trimming were inferred from the DNA. This table has about 240,000 clones, about 86% appearing once. Germline V CDR1 and CDR2: MDHEN, SYDVKM. Trimming at V came to 5 bases and at J to 7 bases, leaving 9 bases not matched to a gene. The CDR3 is 15 amino acids. This clone has just one count. The sequenced sample consisted of peripheral blood. The clonotype comes from a man between 60 and 75 years old with acute or convalescent COVID-19. The chain employs TRBV28 and TRBJ2-3; 10 bases are a match to TRBD2. DNA of the CDR3: TGTGCCAGCAGTCTAGCGGGAGCGAAACGGAATACGCAGTATTTT. Encoded protein: CASSLAGAKRNTQYF.